Listed here are 5 T cell receptor beta chains from one sample, sequenced in a study of blood T cells in healthy people across ages. Alongside a J-beta primer mix, a sample-barcoded 5' primer served in a second PCR lasting about 7 to 11 cycles. TCRdb independently ran MiXCR on the 5' RACE reads; one entry per CDR3 protein. The data hold more than 1 million distinct CDR3 sequences, with more than 40% observed a single time. Sequenced: blood. The receptors come from a woman aged 60-75 years in good health.

This sequence joins TRBV6-5 and TRBJ2-3, with 10 bases identical to TRBD2. The length of the CDR3 is 16 residues. Germline V gene sequence: CDR1 MNHEY, CDR2 SVGAGI. V shed 6 bases and J 1 base; nucleotides not matched to a gene: 7. CDR3 in DNA: TGTGCCAGCAGGGCGGTCGGACTAGCGGGCACAGATACGCAGTATTTT. Protein sequence: CASRAVGLAGTDTQYF.

This clonotype came up many times. The chain couples TRBV12-3 or TRBV12-4 to TRBJ2-7; D unclear. The CDR3 is made up of 14 amino acids. V was cut by 3 bases and J by 3 bases, with 12 bases left in between. The chain's CDR3 is CASSFGPGGYEQYF. In DNA form, the CDR3 reads TGTGCCAGCAGTTTCGGACCAGGCGGCTACGAGCAGTACTTC.

There are a few counts of this clonotype. The rearrangement links TRBV3-1 to TRBJ2-5; TRBD1 aligns across 8 bases. Germline CDR1 and CDR2: LGHDT and YNNKEL (reference sequence). J was trimmed by 11 bases and V by 1 base; bases with no gene match: 15. The CDR3 totals 16 residues. In DNA form, the CDR3 reads TGTGCCAGCAGCCAAGTCCGGACAGGGAGTCGGGGAGAGCAGTACTTC. Amino acid sequence: CASSQVRTGSRGEQYF.

This clonotype was picked up a small number of times. The chain links TRBV6-5 to TRBJ2-1; TRBD2 agrees at 11 bases. V shed 4 bases and J 3 bases; nucleotides not matched to a gene: 11. CDR1 and CDR2 from the germline V gene are MNHEY and SVGAGI. The CDR3 contains 18 residues. Written as DNA, the CDR3 is TGTGCCAGCAGTTTGCCTCCGGGACTAGCGGTCGACTACAATGAGCAGTTCTTC. Its translation: CASSLPPGLAVDYNEQFF.

The chain is built from TRBV6-6 and TRBJ2-5, with a possible D match to TRBD1 (6 bases). The J call may be mistaken, given a closer DNA end match to TRBJ2-7. CDR3 length: 16 amino acids. Germline V CDR1 and CDR2: MNHNY, SVGAGI (reference sequence). DNA of the CDR3: TGTGCCAGCAGGGGGGCAGAACCACTAGGGTCTCACGAGCAGTACTTC. Translation: CASRGAEPLGSHEQYF.